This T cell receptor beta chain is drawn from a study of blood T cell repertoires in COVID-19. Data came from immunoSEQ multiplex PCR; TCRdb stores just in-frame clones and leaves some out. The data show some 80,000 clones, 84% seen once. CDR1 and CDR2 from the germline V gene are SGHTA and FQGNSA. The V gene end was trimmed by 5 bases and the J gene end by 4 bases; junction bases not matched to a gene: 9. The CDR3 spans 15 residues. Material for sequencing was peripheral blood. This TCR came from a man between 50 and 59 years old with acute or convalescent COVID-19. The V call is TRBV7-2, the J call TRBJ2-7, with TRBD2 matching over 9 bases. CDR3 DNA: TGTGCCAGCAGCCAAGGGACGGGACTAGCTTACGAGCAGTACTTC. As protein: CASSQGTGLAYEQYF.